The source of this T cell receptor beta chain is a study of cytomegalovirus exposure and HLA in healthy donors. Vbeta (60) and Jbeta (13) primers were used in the PCR. Libraries were prepared by immunoSEQ multiplex PCR; TCRdb keeps only in-frame clonotypes and omits some of them. The sample includes under 150,000 clones, roughly 80% of them seen just once. Turning to this clone: The antigen is undetermined.

Overall study findings and caveats: Earlier analysis yielded a pattern in which most TCR beta V segments were productive about 87% or about 30% of the time. In a later analysis, the majority of CMV-associated beta chains seemingly showed HLA restriction. The study flagged approximately 180 TCR beta chains as cytomegalovirus-associated.

CDR1 and CDR2 from the germline V gene are SGHNT and YYREEE (reference sequence). V shed 4 bases, J shed 4 bases, and the junction held 12 bases outside the gene matches. The CDR3 extends over 16 amino acids. The sequenced sample was PBMCs. The chain carries TRBV5-4 and TRBJ1-2; 8 bases fit TRBD1. The receptor comes from a woman aged 40 to 49 in good health and CMV-seropositive. CDR3 residues: CASSKPGQDFGYGYTF. CDR3 DNA sequence: TGTGCCAGCAGCAAGCCGGGACAGGACTTTGGCTATGGCTACACCTTC.